Presented here are 3 T cell receptor beta chains from one specimen sequenced in a study of blood T cell repertoires in COVID-19. The protocol was immunoSEQ multiplex PCR, while the TCRdb copy is restricted to in-frame clones and leaves out a portion. The data show about 130,000 clones, approximately 85% seen once. Sequencing was done on a sample of peripheral blood. These receptors came from a man under 40 with COVID-19, enrolled during active disease.

The rearrangement links TRBV4-3 to TRBJ2-1, with a tentative D call TRBD1 (6 bases). The CDR3 length is 19 residues. V was trimmed by 0 bases and J by 2 bases, leaving 20 bases between them. Per the germline V gene, CDR1 is LGHNA and CDR2 is YSLEER. This chain's CDR3 is CASSQDRVRTGTTYNEQFF. DNA of the CDR3: TGCGCCAGCAGCCAAGATAGGGTTCGGACCGGGACAACCTACAATGAGCAGTTCTTC.

Worth noting for this clone: This sample includes further DNA sequences coding for the same CDR3. The chain is built from TRBV12-3 or TRBV12-4 and TRBJ1-1; maybe TRBD1 (6 bases). CDR3 length: 13 residues. V was cut by 0 bases and J by 6 bases, with 8 bases left in between. CDR3 residues: CASSLAGGPEAFF. The CDR3 DNA sequence: TGTGCCAGCAGTTTAGCGGGGGGGCCTGAAGCTTTCTTT.

This clone was detected a few times. V and J are TRBV4-2 and TRBJ2-5; 8 bases are shared with TRBD1. The germline gives CDR1 LGHNA, CDR2 YNFKEQ. This CDR3 contains 15 residues. V dropped 0 bases and J dropped 5; count of bases not matched to a gene: 5. The DNA for the CDR3 is TGTGCCAGCAGCCAAGAGGCAGGGGGCGCCGAGACCCAGTACTTC. Its protein product is CASSQEAGGAETQYF.